This T cell receptor (beta chain) was obtained from a study of blood T cell repertoires in COVID-19. About the study: Acute-phase and convalescent COVID-19 samples originated in the United States, Italy and Spain.

Only in-frame clones appear in the TCRdb table, and some are missing; sequencing was by immunoSEQ multiplex PCR. The data contain hundreds of thousands of clones, roughly 79% of them singletons. The CDR3 is 13 residues long. Germline V lookup: CDR1 ENHRY, CDR2 SYGVKD. V was shortened by 6 bases and J by 2 bases, with 10 bases between the two germline ends. The V call is TRBV10-3, the J call TRBJ1-2; perhaps TRBD1 as D (5 bases). The clonotype was recovered from a woman older than 75 with COVID-19, enrolled during active disease. Material for sequencing was peripheral blood. Written as DNA, the CDR3 is TGTGCCATCAGAGACAGCTTCAACTATGGCTACACCTTC. This translates into CAIRDSFNYGYTF.